Reported below is one T cell receptor beta chain. Its antigen is unknown. Base-call qualities are not available, and no considerably larger clone is one nucleotide away. CDR1 SGHRS and CDR2 YFSETQ were looked up in the germline V gene. Including the terminal cysteine and phenylalanine, the CDR3 comprises 15 residues. Only CDR3 DNA remains: 45 bases, in frame from the first base. The germline ends are 17 bases apart after V is trimmed by 5 bases and J by 5 bases. This sample was taken from a study of blood T cell repertoires in COVID-19 (dated by TCRdb to about 2020). General notes on the study: Samples covering the acute and convalescent phases of COVID-19 were provided by collaborators in the United States, Italy and Spain. The material from the prospective study consisted of cDNA or gDNA derived from T cells, B-cell-depleted T cells, or PBMCs. The dataset comprised deeply sampled blood TCRbeta repertoires from subjects exposed to, actively infected with, or recovered from COVID-19. The repertoires were released in a freely available public database intended as a resource for research on the immune response to SARS-CoV-2. The samples were drawn from the first 160 participants of the ongoing ImmuneRACE study and from 950 to 1,500 subjects provided by 6 global collaborators. A de-identified subject ID, COVID-19 status, age in years and sex were almost always included in the sample metadata. HLA class I and class II types, where available, came from metadata supplied by the sample provider rather than from assay-based typing.

Summary of the overall study and its limitations: The quantity of clinical and demographic metadata differed by source and by participant and was supplied without curation.

The immunoSEQ Assay, a bias-controlled multiplex PCR, was used to amplify TCRbeta CDR3 regions from genomic DNA. In the authors' own workflow: The number of nucleated cells in each sample was estimated from the amplification of reference gene primers within the assay. Sequence reads were collapsed and filtered to measure the absolute abundance of every unique TCRbeta CDR3 rearrangement. Productive Simpson clonality was computed per sample as the square root of Simpson's diversity index over productive rearrangements. Entries here come from immuneACCESS through TCRdb and include only in-frame sequences with V and J called. Some clones fail to appear in such tables; in the studies checked, an unresolved V gene covers under half of the shortfall, and the cause of the remainder is unknown. D and trimming come from the DNA, and the V and J calls and clone size come from that table. The sample data list fewer than 350,000 clones, and around nine tenths of these were observed just once. Of the sample, roughly 8% is held by the ten largest clones.

Whole blood was collected in K2EDTA tubes by collaborating institutions according to the institutions' own protocols. For TCRbeta analysis, collaborators shipped samples as frozen whole blood, isolated PBMCs, or DNA extracted from either of those sample types. Here the chain combines TRBV5-1 and TRBJ2-1; perhaps TRBD1 is the D gene, with 6 bases matching. The clonotype comes from a man aged 35 to 55 with active or convalescent COVID-19. The specimen sequenced was peripheral blood. The DNA sequence is given as TGCGCCAGCAGGGTTCCCGGGACACCTAACAATGAGCAGTTCTTC. Its translation is CASRVPGTPNNEQFF. Beyond the CDR3, the reference TRBV5-1 and TRBJ2-1 genes provide the residues; the full variable domain reads: KAGVTQTPRYLIKTRGQQVTLSCSPISGHRSVSWYQQTPGQGLQFLFEYFSETQRNKGNFPGRFSGRQFSNSRSEMNVSTLELGDSALYLCASRVPGTPNNEQFFGPGTRLTVL.